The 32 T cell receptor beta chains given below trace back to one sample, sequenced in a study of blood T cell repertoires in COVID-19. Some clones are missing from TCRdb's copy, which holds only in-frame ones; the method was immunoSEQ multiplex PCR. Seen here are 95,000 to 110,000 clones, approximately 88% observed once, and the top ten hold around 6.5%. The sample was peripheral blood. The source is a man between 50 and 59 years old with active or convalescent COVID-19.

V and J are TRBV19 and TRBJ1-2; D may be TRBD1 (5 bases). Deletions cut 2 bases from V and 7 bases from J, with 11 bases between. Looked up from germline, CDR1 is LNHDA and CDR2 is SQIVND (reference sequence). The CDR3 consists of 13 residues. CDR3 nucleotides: TGTGCCAGTAGTATATCAGGGAGGAGTGGCTACACCTTC. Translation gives CASSISGRSGYTF.

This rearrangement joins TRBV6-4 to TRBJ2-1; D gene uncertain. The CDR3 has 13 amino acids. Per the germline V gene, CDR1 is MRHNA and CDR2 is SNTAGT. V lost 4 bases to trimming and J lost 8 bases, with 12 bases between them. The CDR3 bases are TGTGCCAGCAGTGCCCTGGAGAACCATGAGCAGTTCTTC. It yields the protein CASSALENHEQFF.

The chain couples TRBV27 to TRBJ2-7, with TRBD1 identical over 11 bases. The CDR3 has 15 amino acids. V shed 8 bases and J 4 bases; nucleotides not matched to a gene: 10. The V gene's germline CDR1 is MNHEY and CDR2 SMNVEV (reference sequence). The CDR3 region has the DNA TGTGCCAGCCACGCCCCGGGACAGGGGGTATACGAGCAGTACTTC. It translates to CASHAPGQGVYEQYF.

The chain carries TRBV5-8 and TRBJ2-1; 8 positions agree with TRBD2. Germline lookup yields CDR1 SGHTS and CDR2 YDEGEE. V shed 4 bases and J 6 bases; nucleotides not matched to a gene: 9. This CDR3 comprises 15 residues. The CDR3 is CASSLGLGPGNEQFF. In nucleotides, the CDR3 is TGTGCCAGCAGCCTGGGACTAGGGCCGGGCAATGAGCAGTTCTTC.

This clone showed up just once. CDR3 sequence: CASSLAPRDREQYF. The DNA of the CDR3 is TGTGCCAGCAGCTTGGCTCCCCGGGACAGGGAGCAGTACTTC. The J gene is TRBJ2-7, the V gene TRBV5-4; 8 bases are shared with TRBD1. V dropped 0 bases and J dropped 7; count of bases not matched to a gene: 6. Germline V CDR1 and CDR2: SGHNT, YYREEE (reference sequence). The CDR3 runs to 14 residues. Combining the CDR3 with reference TRBV5-4 and TRBJ2-7 gives the whole variable domain ETGVTQSPTHLIKTRGQQVTLRCSSQSGHNTVSWYQQALGQGPQFIFQYYREEENGRGNFPPRFSGLQFPNYSSELNVNALELDDSALYLCASSLAPRDREQYFGPGTRLTVT.

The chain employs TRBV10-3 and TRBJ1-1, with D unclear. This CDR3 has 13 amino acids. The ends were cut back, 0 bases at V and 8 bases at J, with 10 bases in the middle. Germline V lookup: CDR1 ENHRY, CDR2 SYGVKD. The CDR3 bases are TGTGCCATCAGTGAGTCGATCCCCAGAGAAGCTTTCTTT. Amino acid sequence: CAISESIPREAFF.

The CDR3: CASSSFRQGTQETQYF. Here the CDR3 DNA reads TGTGCCAGCAGTTCCTTCCGACAGGGGACCCAAGAGACCCAGTACTTC. The chain uses TRBV28 and TRBJ2-5; 8 bases align to TRBD1. V was pared by 4 bases and J by 1 base, with 8 bases of the junction left unmatched. Germline CDR1 MDHEN, CDR2 SYDVKM. The CDR3 consists of 16 residues.

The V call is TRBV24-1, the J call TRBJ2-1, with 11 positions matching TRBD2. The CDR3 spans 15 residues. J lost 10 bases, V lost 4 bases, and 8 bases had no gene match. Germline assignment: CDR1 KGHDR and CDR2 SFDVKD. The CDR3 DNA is TGTGCCACCAGTGACCGTAGCGGGAGGGTCGGCGAGCAGTTCTTC. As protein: CATSDRSGRVGEQFF.

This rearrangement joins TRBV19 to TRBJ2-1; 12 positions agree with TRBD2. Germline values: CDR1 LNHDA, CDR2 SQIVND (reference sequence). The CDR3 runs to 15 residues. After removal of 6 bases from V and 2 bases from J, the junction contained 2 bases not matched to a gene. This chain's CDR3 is CASRGLAGPYNEQFF. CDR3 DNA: TGTGCCAGTAGGGGACTAGCGGGTCCCTACAATGAGCAGTTCTTC. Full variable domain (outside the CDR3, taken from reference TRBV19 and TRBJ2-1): DGGITQSPKYLFRKEGQNVTLSCEQNLNHDAMYWYRQDPGQGLRLIYYSQIVNDFQKGDIAEGYSVSREKKESFPLTVTSAQKNPTAFYLCASRGLAGPYNEQFFGPGTRLTVL.

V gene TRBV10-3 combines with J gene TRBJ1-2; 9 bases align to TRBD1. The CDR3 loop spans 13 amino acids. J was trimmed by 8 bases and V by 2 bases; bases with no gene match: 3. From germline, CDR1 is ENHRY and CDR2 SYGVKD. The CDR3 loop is CAISEDRGEGYTF. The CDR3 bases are TGTGCCATCAGTGAGGACAGGGGGGAAGGCTACACCTTC.

The CDR3 DNA reads TGTGCCAGCAGCTTGATAATTGGGACAGGTGAATACGAGCAGTACTTC. Protein product: CASSLIIGTGEYEQYF. The V call is TRBV5-6, the J call TRBJ2-7; 8 bases are shared with TRBD1. CDR1 and CDR2 from the germline V gene are SGHDT and YYEEEE. V trimming: 1 base; J trimming: 4 bases; junction bases outside the gene matches: 10. The CDR3 sequence is 16 residues long.

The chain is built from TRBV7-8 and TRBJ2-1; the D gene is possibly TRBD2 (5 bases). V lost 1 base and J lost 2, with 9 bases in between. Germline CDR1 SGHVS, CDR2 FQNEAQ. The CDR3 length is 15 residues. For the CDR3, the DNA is TGTGCCAGCAGCTTAGACCAGGAGGCCTACAATGAGCAGTTCTTC. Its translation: CASSLDQEAYNEQFF.

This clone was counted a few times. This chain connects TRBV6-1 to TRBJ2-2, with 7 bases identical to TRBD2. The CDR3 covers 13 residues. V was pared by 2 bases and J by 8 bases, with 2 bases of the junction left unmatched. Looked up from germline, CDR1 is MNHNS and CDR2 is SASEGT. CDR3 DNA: TGTGCCAGCAGTGAAAGCGGGGTAGGGGAGCTGTTTTTT. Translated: CASSESGVGELFF.

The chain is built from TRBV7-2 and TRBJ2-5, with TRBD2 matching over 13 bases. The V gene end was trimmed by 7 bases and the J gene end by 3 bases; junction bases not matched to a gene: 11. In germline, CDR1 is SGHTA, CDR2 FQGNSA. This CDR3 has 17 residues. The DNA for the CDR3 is TGTGCCAGCAACAAACTGGGGGGACTAGCGGGAAAAGAGACCCAGTACTTC. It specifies CASNKLGGLAGKETQYF.

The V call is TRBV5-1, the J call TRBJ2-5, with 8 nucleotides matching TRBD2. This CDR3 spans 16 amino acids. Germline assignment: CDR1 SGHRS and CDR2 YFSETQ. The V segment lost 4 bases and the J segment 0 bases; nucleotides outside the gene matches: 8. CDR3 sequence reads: CASSGTSSSYQETQYF. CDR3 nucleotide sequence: TGCGCCAGCAGCGGGACTAGTTCATCGTACCAAGAGACCCAGTACTTC.

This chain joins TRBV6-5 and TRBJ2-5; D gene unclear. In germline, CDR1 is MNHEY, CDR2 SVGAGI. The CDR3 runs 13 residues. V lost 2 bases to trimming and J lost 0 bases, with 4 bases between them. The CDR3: CASSYDNQETQYF. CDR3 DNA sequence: TGTGCCAGCAGTTACGACAACCAAGAGACCCAGTACTTC.

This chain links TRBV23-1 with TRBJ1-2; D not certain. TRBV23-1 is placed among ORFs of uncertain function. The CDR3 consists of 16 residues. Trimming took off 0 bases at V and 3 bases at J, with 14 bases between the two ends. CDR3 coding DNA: TGCGCCAGCAGTCAATCCCGAAAAAACATATACTATGGCTACACCTTC. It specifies CASSQSRKNIYYGYTF.

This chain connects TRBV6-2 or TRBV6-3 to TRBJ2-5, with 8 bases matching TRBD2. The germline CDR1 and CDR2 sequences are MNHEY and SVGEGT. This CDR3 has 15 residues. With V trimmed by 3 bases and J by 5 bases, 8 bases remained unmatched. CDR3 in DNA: TGTGCCAGCAGTTATGGACTAGCTGTCTGGGAGACCCAGTACTTC. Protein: CASSYGLAVWETQYF.

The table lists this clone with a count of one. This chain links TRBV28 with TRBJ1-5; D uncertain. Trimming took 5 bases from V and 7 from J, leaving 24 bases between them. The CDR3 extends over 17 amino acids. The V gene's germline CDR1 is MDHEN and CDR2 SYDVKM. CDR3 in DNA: TGTGCCAGCAGTCTCTTTGCGGGTTCTAAGAGAGGACAGCCCCAGCATTTT. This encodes CASSLFAGSKRGQPQHF.

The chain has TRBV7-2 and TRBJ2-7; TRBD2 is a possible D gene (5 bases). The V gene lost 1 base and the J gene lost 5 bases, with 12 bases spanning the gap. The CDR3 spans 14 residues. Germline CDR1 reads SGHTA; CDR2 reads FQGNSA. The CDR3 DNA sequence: TGTGCCAGCAGCTTAGGGCTCCTCGGGAACGAGCAGTACTTC. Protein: CASSLGLLGNEQYF.

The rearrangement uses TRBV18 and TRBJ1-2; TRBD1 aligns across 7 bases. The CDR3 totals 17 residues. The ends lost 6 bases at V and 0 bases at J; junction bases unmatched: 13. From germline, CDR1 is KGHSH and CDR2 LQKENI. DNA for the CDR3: TGTGCCAGCTCGTCCAACGTCTGGGACAGAGCTAACTATGGCTACACCTTC. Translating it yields CASSSNVWDRANYGYTF.

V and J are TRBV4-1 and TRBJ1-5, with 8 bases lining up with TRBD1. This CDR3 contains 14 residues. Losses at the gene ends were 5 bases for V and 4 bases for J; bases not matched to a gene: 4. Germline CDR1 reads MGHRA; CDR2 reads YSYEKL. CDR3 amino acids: CASSTRGPNQPQHF. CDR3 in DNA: TGCGCCAGCAGCACCAGGGGGCCGAATCAGCCCCAGCATTTT.

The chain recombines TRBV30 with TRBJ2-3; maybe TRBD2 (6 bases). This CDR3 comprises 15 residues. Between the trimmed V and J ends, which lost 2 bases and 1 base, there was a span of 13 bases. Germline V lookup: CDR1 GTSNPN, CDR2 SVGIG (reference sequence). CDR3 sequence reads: CAWSKGRRGTDTQYF. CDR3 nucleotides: TGTGCCTGGAGTAAAGGGAGGAGGGGCACAGATACGCAGTATTTT.

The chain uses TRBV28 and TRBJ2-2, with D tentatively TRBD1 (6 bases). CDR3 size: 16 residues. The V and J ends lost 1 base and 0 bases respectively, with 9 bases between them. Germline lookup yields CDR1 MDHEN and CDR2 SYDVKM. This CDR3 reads CASSLLGATNTGELFF. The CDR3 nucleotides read TGTGCCAGCAGTTTATTGGGGGCCACGAACACCGGGGAGCTGTTTTTT.

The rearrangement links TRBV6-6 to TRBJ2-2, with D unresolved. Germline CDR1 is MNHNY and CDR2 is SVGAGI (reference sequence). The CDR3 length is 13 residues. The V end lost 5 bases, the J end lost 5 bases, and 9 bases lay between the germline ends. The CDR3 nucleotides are TGTGCCAGCAGTGCCCAGAGGACCGGGGAGCTGTTTTTT. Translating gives CASSAQRTGELFF.

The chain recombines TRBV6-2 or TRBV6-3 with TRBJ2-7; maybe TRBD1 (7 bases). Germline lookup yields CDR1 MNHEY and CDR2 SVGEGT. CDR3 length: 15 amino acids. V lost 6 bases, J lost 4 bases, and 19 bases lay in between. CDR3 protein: CASRPPPRGTYEQYF. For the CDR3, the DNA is TGTGCCAGCAGACCTCCCCCCAGGGGGACTTACGAGCAGTACTTC.

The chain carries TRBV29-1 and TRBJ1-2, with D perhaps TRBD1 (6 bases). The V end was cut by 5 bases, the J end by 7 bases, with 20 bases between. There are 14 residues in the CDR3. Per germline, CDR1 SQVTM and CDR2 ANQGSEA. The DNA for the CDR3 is TGCAGCGTTTCCTCGGGACAATCCACTTCTGGCTACACCTTC. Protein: CSVSSGQSTSGYTF.

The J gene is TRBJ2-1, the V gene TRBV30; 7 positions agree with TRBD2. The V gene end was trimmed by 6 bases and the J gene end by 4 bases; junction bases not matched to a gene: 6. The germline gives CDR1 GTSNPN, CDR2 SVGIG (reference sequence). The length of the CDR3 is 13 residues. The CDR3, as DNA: TGTGCCTGCTCCAGCGGGGATTACAATGAGCAGTTCTTC. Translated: CACSSGDYNEQFF.

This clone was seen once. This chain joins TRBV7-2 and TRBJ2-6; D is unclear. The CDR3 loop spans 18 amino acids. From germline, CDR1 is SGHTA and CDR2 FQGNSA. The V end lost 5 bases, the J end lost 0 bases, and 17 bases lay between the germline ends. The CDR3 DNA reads TGTGCCAGCAGCCCAGAAGGTGGGCAGACCTCTGGGGCCAACGTCCTGACTTTC. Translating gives CASSPEGGQTSGANVLTF.

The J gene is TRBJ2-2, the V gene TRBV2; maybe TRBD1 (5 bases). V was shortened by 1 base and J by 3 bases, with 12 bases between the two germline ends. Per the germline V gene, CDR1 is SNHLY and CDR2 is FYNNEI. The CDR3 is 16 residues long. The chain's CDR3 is CASSEETNRHTGELFF. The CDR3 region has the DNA TGTGCCAGCAGTGAAGAAACCAACAGGCACACCGGGGAGCTGTTTTTT.

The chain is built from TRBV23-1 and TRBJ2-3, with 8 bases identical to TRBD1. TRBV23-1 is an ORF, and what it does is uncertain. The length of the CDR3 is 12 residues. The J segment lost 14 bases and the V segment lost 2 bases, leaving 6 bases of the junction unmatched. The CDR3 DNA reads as TGCGCCAGCAGTCAACAAGGACAGGGCTGGTATTTT. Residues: CASSQQGQGWYF.

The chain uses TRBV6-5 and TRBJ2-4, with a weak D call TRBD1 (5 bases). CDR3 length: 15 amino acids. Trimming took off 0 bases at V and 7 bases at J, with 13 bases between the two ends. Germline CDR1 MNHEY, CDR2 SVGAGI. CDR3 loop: CASSYSSGQGNIQYF. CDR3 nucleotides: TGTGCCAGCAGTTACTCGTCCGGTCAGGGTAACATTCAGTACTTC.